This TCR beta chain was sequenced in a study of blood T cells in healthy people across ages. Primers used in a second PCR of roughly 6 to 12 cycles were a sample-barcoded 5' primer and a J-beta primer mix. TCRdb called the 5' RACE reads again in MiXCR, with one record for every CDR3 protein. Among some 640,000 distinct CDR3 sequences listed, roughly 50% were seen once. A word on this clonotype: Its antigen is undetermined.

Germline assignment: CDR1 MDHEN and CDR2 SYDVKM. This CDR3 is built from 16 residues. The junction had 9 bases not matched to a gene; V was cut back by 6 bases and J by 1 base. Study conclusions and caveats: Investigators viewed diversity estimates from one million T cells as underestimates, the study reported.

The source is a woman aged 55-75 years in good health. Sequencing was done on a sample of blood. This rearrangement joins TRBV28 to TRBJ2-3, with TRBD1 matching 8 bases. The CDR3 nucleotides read TGTGCCAGCAGCCTACAGGGGGAGGTAGGCACAGATACGCAGTATTTT. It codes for CASSLQGEVGTDTQYF.